These 6 T cell receptor beta chains came from one sample sequenced in a study of cytomegalovirus exposure and HLA in healthy donors (dated by TCRdb to about 2017). Libraries were constructed by the immunoSEQ multiplex PCR assay. A mixture of 60 forward primers for TCR Vbeta segments and 13 reverse primers for TCR Jbeta segments was used in the multiplex PCR. Drawn from immuneACCESS, this table holds only the in-frame rearrangements with V and J called that TCRdb kept. Clones are partly lost; checked studies trace under half to an unresolved V gene and leave the rest unexplained. The sample's records list about 150,000 clones. 2.1% of the sample is held by the ten biggest clonotypes. Sequenced material: PBMCs. The receptors here all came from a man aged 25 to 45 in good health and CMV-seronegative.

The genes are TRBV10-3 and TRBJ2-7; a weak D match, TRBD1 (7 bases). CDR3 length equals 16 residues. The germline V gene encodes CDR1 ENHRY and CDR2 SYGVKD. V dropped 2 bases and J dropped 4 bases, with 18 bases sitting between them. This chain's CDR3 is CAISEQGQLRGYEQYF. The CDR3 coding sequence is TGTGCCATCAGTGAGCAGGGACAGCTACGGGGGTACGAGCAGTACTTC.

The J gene is TRBJ1-2, the V gene TRBV18; D call uncertain. The CDR3 is 14 amino acids. Germline values: CDR1 KGHSH, CDR2 LQKENI. The V end lost 4 bases, the J end lost 2 bases, and 11 bases lay between the germline ends. Here the CDR3 DNA reads TGTGCCAGCTCACTAGGGAGGACGAACTATGGCTACACCTTC. This codes for CASSLGRTNYGYTF.

This sequence joins TRBV30 and TRBJ2-1, with 14 positions matching TRBD2. The CDR3 length is 16 residues. Germline CDR1 is GTSNPN and CDR2 is SVGIG (reference sequence). The ends lost 5 bases at V and 7 bases at J; junction bases unmatched: 10. CDR3 sequence (DNA): TGTGCCTGGCACGGGACTAGCGGGAGTGTAGGAAATGAGCAGTTCTTC. This sequence encodes CAWHGTSGSVGNEQFF. Complete variable domain (other parts from reference TRBV30 and TRBJ2-1): SQTIHQWPATLVQPVGSPLSLECTVEGTSNPNLYWYRQAAGRGLQLLFYSVGIGQISSEVPQNLSASRPQDRQFILSSKKLLLSDSGFYLCAWHGTSGSVGNEQFFGPGTRLTVL.

The rearrangement links TRBV5-1 to TRBJ2-1; a weak D match, TRBD2 (6 bases). V was clipped by 5 bases and J by 3 bases, with 12 bases between them. CDR3 size: 14 residues. Germline lookup yields CDR1 SGHRS and CDR2 YFSETQ. CDR3 DNA sequence: TGCGCCAGCAGGGTGGGGGGAGGCTACAATGAGCAGTTCTTC. Its translation: CASRVGGGYNEQFF.

The CDR3 sequence: CASSPRASRENEQFF. CDR3 coding DNA: TGTGCCAGCTCACCACGTGCGTCCCGAGAAAATGAGCAGTTCTTC. The J gene is TRBJ2-1, the V gene TRBV18; D gene unclear. Deletions cut 1 base from V and 7 bases from J, with 14 bases between. The CDR3 is 15 residues long. The V gene's germline CDR1 is KGHSH and CDR2 LQKENI. The entire variable domain, with the rest obtained from reference TRBV18 and TRBJ2-1, is as follows: NAGVMQNPRHLVRRRGQEARLRCSPMKGHSHVYWYRQLPEEGLKFMVYLQKENIIDESGMPKERFSAEFPKEGPSILRIQQVVRGDSAAYFCASSPRASRENEQFFGPGTRLTVL.

The chain is built from TRBV7-9 and TRBJ1-3, with a tentative D call TRBD1 (5 bases). Germline-derived CDR1 and CDR2 are SEHNR and FQNEAQ (reference sequence). The CDR3 is 14 amino acids. Trimming took off 5 bases at V and 5 bases at J, with 13 bases between the two ends. Written as DNA, the CDR3 is TGTGCCAGCAGCCCGGGGGGAAAGAGAAACACCATATATTTT. As protein: CASSPGGKRNTIYF.